What follows is one T cell receptor beta chain and its context. The antigen remains unidentified. This entry belongs to a study of CD8+CD57+ T cells in acquired aplastic anemia. For the study at large: Average DNA yield from sorted CD4+ and CD8+ cells was approximately 3 ug. Healthy-donor CD4+ cells averaged approximately 9.8 million reads. General study results and limits: Patients and controls shared around 30 CD8+ CDR3 sequences.

After removal of 6 bases from V and 0 bases from J, the junction contained 8 bases not matched to a gene. The CDR3 loop spans 15 amino acids. Germline CDR1 DFQATT, CDR2 SNEGSKA (reference sequence). TCR beta VDJ and CDR3 were profiled, and genomic DNA was the template. Via MiXCR, TCRdb re-called the reads, giving one row per CDR3 protein. The repertoire has roughly 420,000 distinct CDR3 sequences, roughly 64% of them found once; the top ten carry 3% to 4.5%. The TCR comes from a human donor in good health, serving as a control. The chain combines TRBV20-1 with TRBJ2-7; 10 nucleotides agree with TRBD1. The sample comprised sorted CD4+, CD8+, or CD8+CD57+ T cells (not recorded which) from PBMCs. The DNA of the CDR3 is TGCAGTGCCAGCGCCCGGACAGGGGGCTCCTACGAGCAGTACTTC. Amino acid sequence: CSASARTGGSYEQYF.